Included here is one T cell receptor (beta chain) sequence, with context. CD45RO-negative cells were positively selected for CCR7, leaving out terminally differentiated effector memory CD45RA+ cells. Each donor was a Caucasian adult residing in Nashville, Tennessee. Only in-frame clones appear in the TCRdb table, and some are missing; sequencing was by immunoSEQ multiplex PCR. This sample has roughly 1,800,000 clones, with over 85% found just once. These data belong to a study of shared clonotypes between healthy human individuals. Germline CDR1 MNHEY, CDR2 SMNVEV (reference sequence). The J segment lost 4 bases and the V segment lost 8 bases, leaving 6 bases of the junction unmatched. The CDR3 is 14 amino acids.

Source material: naive CD8+ T cells sorted from blood. This clonotype was obtained from a young man in good health. The chain couples TRBV27 to TRBJ2-1, with 9 nucleotides matching TRBD2. As DNA, the CDR3 is TGTGCCAGCTCGCGGGAGGGCTCTTACAATGAGCAGTTCTTC. It translates to CASSREGSYNEQFF.